The 27 T cell receptor beta chains listed next were all sequenced from one sample in a study of spatial heterogeneity in lung cancer. Time point in this sample: sample taken at primary tumor resection. Tumor, nontumor lung or frozen PBMC supplied whole RNA, sequenced without sorting. TCRdb re-analysed the 5' RACE reads in MiXCR, keeping a single row per CDR3 protein. This sample carries about 38,000 distinct CDR3 sequences, around 5% of them seen once, and the ten largest clones take roughly 25%. The source was PBMCs, collected at surgery. These TCRs come from a female donor with early-stage non-small cell lung cancer.

This clonotype has ten or more counts. The chain recombines TRBV7-9 with TRBJ1-6; tentatively, D is TRBD1 (5 bases). The CDR3 length is 14 residues. CDR1 is SEHNR and CDR2 is FQNEAQ in the germline V gene (reference sequence). The germline V and J ends were trimmed by 1 base and 8 bases, with 9 bases remaining between them. The CDR3 coding sequence is TGTGCCAGCAGCTTAGGCGGGGGTGATTCACCCCTCCACTTT. Protein: CASSLGGGDSPLHF.

The table lists this clonotype with many counts. The chain links TRBV4-2 to TRBJ1-1, with D perhaps TRBD1 (5 bases). Germline CDR1 reads LGHNA; CDR2 reads YNFKEQ. Trimming cost V 5 bases and J 3 bases, with 13 bases left between them. This CDR3 comprises 14 residues. DNA of the CDR3: TGTGCCAGCAGCAGCCTCGAGACAGACACTGAAGCTTTCTTT. Translating gives CASSSLETDTEAFF.

In this sample, this clonotype turned up many times. This sequence joins TRBV7-8 and TRBJ2-7; the D gene is possibly TRBD2 (5 bases). CDR1 SGHVS and CDR2 FQNEAQ come from the germline V gene. V gave up 1 base and J gave up 1 base, with 11 bases separating them. The CDR3 is 15 amino acids. In DNA, the CDR3 is TGTGCCAGCAGCTTAGTTGGAGGCAGTTCCTACGAGCAGTACTTC. It is translated as CASSLVGGSSYEQYF.

This clonotype was observed a handful of times. The chain combines TRBV6-5 with TRBJ1-4; the match to TRBD1 covers 10 bases. CDR3 size: 14 residues. Unmatched junction bases numbered 6, after V lost 7 bases and J lost 7 bases. In germline, CDR1 is MNHEY, CDR2 SVGAGI. CDR3 sequence: CASKSGTGAEKLFF. The CDR3 DNA reads TGTGCCAGCAAATCCGGGACAGGGGCTGAAAAACTGTTTTTT.

The sample holds many counts of this clonotype. The chain has TRBV12-5 and TRBJ1-5, with 8 bases fitting TRBD1. Germline lookup yields CDR1 LGHNT and CDR2 FRNRAP. This CDR3 contains 17 residues. V lost 7 bases, J lost 3 bases, and 14 bases stayed unmatched. CDR3 nucleotide sequence: TGTGCTAGTGCCTCTCCCCGGGACAGGAGCTTCAATCAGCCCCAGCATTTT. Translating gives CASASPRDRSFNQPQHF.

The chain employs TRBV7-9 and TRBJ2-3; 10 bases are a match to TRBD1. CDR3 length equals 16 residues. Trimming removed 3 bases from V and 8 bases from J; junction bases left unmatched: 11. CDR1 is SEHNR and CDR2 is FQNEAQ in the germline V gene (reference sequence). The CDR3 loop reads CASSLGAGQGEATQYF. The CDR3 DNA reads TGTGCCAGCAGCTTGGGGGCCGGACAGGGGGAAGCTACGCAGTATTTT.

V usage is TRBV20-1 and J usage is TRBJ1-1; D may be TRBD1 (6 bases). Germline assignment: CDR1 DFQATT and CDR2 SNEGSKA (reference sequence). This CDR3 region has 15 residues. Trimming removed 0 bases at V and 3 bases at J, with 14 bases between. Here the CDR3 DNA reads TGCAGTGCTAGAGACCCCAGGGAGGGGGACACTGAAGCTTTCTTT. Its translation is CSARDPREGDTEAFF.

This clonotype has more than one count but fewer than ten. The CDR3 loop reads CASSYSTGEGYTF. The CDR3 DNA is TGTGCCAGCAGTTACTCGACAGGCGAGGGCTACACCTTC. The chain joins TRBV6-5 to TRBJ1-2, with a weak D call TRBD1 (6 bases). Per germline, CDR1 MNHEY and CDR2 SVGAGI. This CDR3 spans 13 amino acids. The V and J ends lost 0 bases and 8 bases respectively, with 10 bases between them.

The genes are TRBV4-1 and TRBJ2-7, with 13 bases identical to TRBD2. Germline lookup yields CDR1 MGHRA and CDR2 YSYEKL. This CDR3 spans 14 amino acids. V lost 4 bases to trimming and J lost 7 bases; unmatched junction nucleotides: 4. CDR3 sequence: CASSPGGLAGEQYF. DNA for the CDR3: TGCGCCAGCAGCCCAGGGGGACTAGCGGGAGAGCAGTACTTC.

By share, this clonotype ranks as medium-sized. J is TRBJ1-1 and V is TRBV5-4; perhaps TRBD1 as D (5 bases). Trimming pared 0 bases from V and 3 bases from J, leaving 6 bases between. The CDR3 spans 13 residues. Per the germline V gene, CDR1 is SGHNT and CDR2 is YYREEE (reference sequence). In nucleotides, the CDR3 is TGTGCCAGCAGCTTGGGAGGGGACACTGAAGCTTTCTTT. Amino acid sequence: CASSLGGDTEAFF.

V and J are TRBV9 and TRBJ2-4; D remains ambiguous. The V gene lost 1 base and the J gene lost 6 bases, with 8 bases spanning the gap. Germline loops: CDR1 SGDLS, CDR2 YYNGEE. CDR3 length: 13 amino acids. CDR3 sequence: CASSVSNGNIQYF. Written as DNA, the CDR3 is TGTGCCAGCAGCGTAAGTAACGGAAACATTCAGTACTTC.

In this sample, this clonotype turned up many times. The V call is TRBV20-1, the J call TRBJ2-7; D uncertain. CDR3 length: 12 residues. V was clipped by 1 base and J by 2 bases, with 6 bases between them. The germline gives CDR1 DFQATT, CDR2 SNEGSKA (reference sequence). CDR3 coding DNA: TGCAGTGCTAGAGTAGGACCCTACGAGCAGTACTTC. Translating it yields CSARVGPYEQYF.

This rearrangement joins TRBV5-1 to TRBJ1-3; TRBD1 might be the D (6 bases). Germline CDR1 and CDR2: SGHRS and YFSETQ. The length of the CDR3 is 16 residues. The ends were cut back, 4 bases at V and 4 bases at J, with 18 bases in the middle. The CDR3 nucleotides are TGCGCCAGCAGCCCCGACAGGCAGGGTACCGGAAACACCATATATTTT. Translation gives CASSPDRQGTGNTIYF.

The V call is TRBV5-6, the J call TRBJ2-3; 7 bases are a match to TRBD1. Germline V lookup: CDR1 SGHDT, CDR2 YYEEEE. With 4 bases clipped from V and 6 bases from J, the junction kept 8 bases outside the gene matches. The CDR3 is 14 residues long. The CDR3 DNA follows: TGTGCCAGCAGCAGCCCAACAGGGGCCGATACGCAGTATTTT. Amino acids: CASSSPTGADTQYF.

The genes are TRBV5-1 and TRBJ2-5; D remains unclear. The CDR3 sequence is 13 residues long. Trimming took off 3 bases at V and 5 bases at J, with 11 bases between the two ends. Per germline, CDR1 SGHRS and CDR2 YFSETQ. The CDR3 DNA follows: TGCGCCAGCAGCTACGACCTTGGGGAGACCCAGTACTTC. Translation: CASSYDLGETQYF.

This clonotype showed up just a few times. The V call is TRBV28, the J call TRBJ1-3; no reliable D call. Germline CDR1 MDHEN, CDR2 SYDVKM. V was trimmed by 6 bases and J by 2 bases, leaving 14 bases between them. The CDR3 length is 15 residues. CDR3 protein: CASRLSYYAGNTIYF. For the CDR3, the DNA is TGTGCCAGCAGACTATCGTACTACGCTGGAAACACCATATATTTT.

A few counts support this clonotype. The chain employs TRBV6-5 and TRBJ1-1, with TRBD1 matching over 9 bases. Looked up from germline, CDR1 is MNHEY and CDR2 is SVGAGI. V dropped 0 bases and J dropped 6; count of bases not matched to a gene: 5. CDR3 length: 15 amino acids. The CDR3 DNA reads as TGTGCCAGCAGTTACTCGGGACAGGGTATTGCTGAAGCTTTCTTT. The encoded protein is CASSYSGQGIAEAFF.

This clonotype was detected a few times. This CDR3 reads CATSGRTSGGPTGAQFF. The CDR3 DNA reads TGTGCCACCAGTGGTAGGACTAGCGGGGGGCCCACCGGCGCCCAGTTCTTC. The chain links TRBV24-1 to TRBJ2-1; 14 bases match TRBD2. The CDR3 consists of 17 residues. V shed 5 bases and J 13 bases; nucleotides not matched to a gene: 15. The germline V gene has CDR1 KGHDR and CDR2 SFDVKD.

This clonotype was picked up many times. The chain recombines TRBV20-1 with TRBJ2-7, with 8 positions matching TRBD1. CDR1 is DFQATT and CDR2 is SNEGSKA in the germline V gene (reference sequence). This CDR3 contains 15 residues. After removal of 0 bases from V and 2 bases from J, the junction contained 6 bases not matched to a gene. The CDR3 region has the DNA TGCAGTGCTAGAGATCCCGGGACAGGCACCTACGAGCAGTACTTC. Amino acid sequence: CSARDPGTGTYEQYF.

The rearrangement joins TRBV6-1 to TRBJ2-3, with unresolved D. The CDR3 length is 13 residues. The germline V and J ends were trimmed by 9 bases and 6 bases, with 16 bases remaining between them. Germline CDR1 is MNHNS and CDR2 is SASEGT. The CDR3 is CASRARFLDTQYF. The CDR3 nucleotides read TGTGCCAGTAGGGCCAGATTCTTGGATACGCAGTATTTT.

This clonotype was seen many times. The chain recombines TRBV9 with TRBJ1-6; possibly TRBD1 for D (6 bases). The germline gives CDR1 SGDLS, CDR2 YYNGEE. V was pared by 3 bases and J by 7 bases, with 17 bases between. This CDR3 spans 16 amino acids. Here the CDR3 reads CASSAKKQGGNSPLHF. The CDR3 coding sequence is TGTGCCAGCAGCGCCAAAAAACAGGGCGGGAATTCACCCCTCCACTTT.

This clonotype occurred a few times. The gene calls are TRBV7-9 and TRBJ1-2; TRBD1 aligns across 8 bases. The CDR3 totals 15 residues. Losses at the gene ends were 3 bases for V and 2 bases for J; bases not matched to a gene: 5. From germline, CDR1 is SEHNR and CDR2 FQNEAQ (reference sequence). The CDR3 here is CASSFDQGANYGYTF. DNA of the CDR3: TGTGCCAGCAGCTTTGACCAGGGGGCGAACTATGGCTACACCTTC.

This clonotype was seen ten or more times. This chain joins TRBV3-1 and TRBJ1-2; D unresolved. The CDR3 runs to 14 residues. V was shortened by 1 base and J by 2 bases, with 8 bases between the two germline ends. Germline lookup yields CDR1 LGHDT and CDR2 YNNKEL (reference sequence). CDR3 amino acids: CASSQGGVNYGYTF. The CDR3 region has the DNA TGTGCCAGCAGCCAAGGAGGAGTCAACTATGGCTACACCTTC.

The sample holds many counts of this clonotype. The rearrangement joins TRBV7-2 to TRBJ1-5; D uncertain. Per the germline V gene, CDR1 is SGHTA and CDR2 is FQGNSA. The ends were cut back, 2 bases at V and 5 bases at J, with 7 bases in the middle. The CDR3 length is 13 residues. DNA of the CDR3: TGTGCCAGCAGCTTACAATTAGATCAGCCCCAGCATTTT. Amino acids: CASSLQLDQPQHF.

This clonotype was observed at least ten times. The genes are TRBV10-1 and TRBJ1-5, with D perhaps TRBD1 (5 bases). The V gene's germline CDR1 is WNHNN and CDR2 SYGVQD (reference sequence). Trimming cost V 1 base and J 7 bases, with 5 bases left between them. The CDR3 sequence is 12 residues long. The CDR3 DNA reads TGCGCCAGCAGTGAGTGGGGGCAGCCCCAGCATTTT. This codes for CASSEWGQPQHF.

This clonotype was seen only a few times. V and J are TRBV11-2 and TRBJ1-1, with D unresolved. The CDR3 sequence is 17 residues long. V was clipped by 0 bases and J by 1 base, with 15 bases between them. The germline CDR1 and CDR2 sequences are SGHAT and FQNNGV. CDR3 DNA: TGTGCCAGCAGCTTAGATCCTTTGACAACATGGAACACTGAAGCTTTCTTT. Amino acid sequence: CASSLDPLTTWNTEAFF. Using reference TRBV11-2 and TRBJ1-1 for the parts outside the CDR3, the full variable domain is EAGVAQSPRYKIIEKRQSVAFWCNPISGHATLYWYQQILGQGPKLLIQFQNNGVVDDSQLPKDRFSAERLKGVDSTLKIQPAKLEDSAVYLCASSLDPLTTWNTEAFFGQGTRLTVV.

There are many counts of this clonotype. The J gene is TRBJ2-4, the V gene TRBV11-2, with a tentative D call TRBD2 (6 bases). V was cut by 5 bases and J by 0 bases, with 17 bases left in between. The CDR3 is made up of 17 amino acids. CDR1 and CDR2 from the germline V gene are SGHAT and FQNNGV. The CDR3 DNA reads as TGTGCCAGCAGCCCCCTTTGGAGGGTGACAGCCAAAAACATTCAGTACTTC. Protein product: CASSPLWRVTAKNIQYF.